Listed here are 32 T cell receptor beta chains from one sample, sequenced in a study of blood T cell repertoires in COVID-19. Some clones are missing from TCRdb's copy, which holds only in-frame ones; the method was immunoSEQ multiplex PCR. The data hold 300,000 to 400,000 clones, with roughly 90% observed a single time. Sequencing was carried out using PBMCs or T cells enriched from blood (not recorded which). All receptors derive from a man aged 55 to 70 who had recovered from COVID-19.

This clone was found a few times. The chain combines TRBV5-1 with TRBJ2-1, with D perhaps TRBD2 (7 bases). The CDR3 is 15 amino acids. Per germline, CDR1 SGHRS and CDR2 YFSETQ. Deletions cut 1 base from V and 8 bases from J, with 16 bases between. CDR3 in amino acids: CASSLSPGRGYEQFF. CDR3 DNA: TGCGCCAGCAGCTTGTCTCCAGGGAGGGGGTATGAGCAGTTCTTC.

The V and J genes are TRBV14 and TRBJ2-5; TRBD2 aligns across 7 bases. Germline CDR1 and CDR2: SGHDN and FVKESK. V dropped 1 base and J dropped 5; count of bases not matched to a gene: 1. The CDR3 loop spans 13 amino acids. The CDR3 region is CASSQVLAETQYF. Here the CDR3 DNA reads TGTGCCAGCAGCCAAGTACTAGCGGAGACCCAGTACTTC.

The V call is TRBV6-5, the J call TRBJ2-7, with D perhaps TRBD2 (6 bases). Germline loops: CDR1 MNHEY, CDR2 SVGAGI. The CDR3 consists of 14 residues. V was pared by 0 bases and J by 2 bases, with 8 bases between. The CDR3 sequence is CASSYSKRAYEQYF. CDR3 DNA sequence: TGTGCCAGCAGTTACTCGAAGCGGGCCTACGAGCAGTACTTC.

The chain joins TRBV3-1 (or the pseudogene TRBV3-2) to TRBJ2-5; 9 bases map to TRBD1. The ends lost 7 bases at V and 5 bases at J; junction bases unmatched: 8. The CDR3 has 14 amino acids. Germline assignment: CDR1 LGHDT and CDR2 YNNKEL (reference sequence). The CDR3 DNA follows: TGTGCCAGCAAAGGGACAGGGTGGTTGGAGACCCAGTACTTC. It is translated as CASKGTGWLETQYF.

V gene TRBV6-1 combines with J gene TRBJ2-2; tentative D call: TRBD1 (6 bases). V lost 2 bases to trimming and J lost 9 bases, with 22 bases between them. The CDR3 is 17 amino acids. Germline V gene lookup returns CDR1 MNHNS and CDR2 SASEGT. The CDR3 region is CASSESVSSRTDWELFF. The CDR3 coding sequence is TGTGCCAGCAGTGAATCGGTTTCTTCGAGGACAGACTGGGAGCTGTTTTTT.

This chain uses TRBV6-5 with TRBJ1-4; possibly TRBD1 for D (6 bases). The CDR3 sequence is 15 residues long. V gave up 6 bases and J gave up 8 bases, with 19 bases separating them. The germline CDR1 and CDR2 sequences are MNHEY and SVGAGI. CDR3 protein: CASRRYGVRGEKLFF. CDR3 in DNA: TGTGCCAGCAGGAGGTATGGCGTGAGGGGGGAAAAACTGTTTTTT.

The rearrangement joins TRBV3-1 (or the pseudogene TRBV3-2) to TRBJ2-7; 8 bases fit TRBD2. Germline V gene lookup returns CDR1 LGHDT and CDR2 YNNKEL (reference sequence). Trimming cost V 0 bases and J 6 bases; bases outside gene matches: 7. The CDR3 length is 15 residues. The DNA of the CDR3 is TGTGCCAGCAGCCAAGAGCCAGCGGGAGTCAGCGAGCAGTACTTC. Its protein product is CASSQEPAGVSEQYF.

The V call is TRBV19, the J call TRBJ2-1; the match to TRBD1 covers 8 bases. J gave up 10 bases and V 3 bases, and 2 bases lay outside the gene matches. This CDR3 is built from 12 residues. Looked up from germline, CDR1 is LNHDA and CDR2 is SQIVND (reference sequence). The CDR3 nucleotides read TGTGCCAGTAGTATCGGGACAGGAGAGCAGTTCTTC. Protein: CASSIGTGEQFF.

The rearrangement links TRBV19 to TRBJ1-4; maybe TRBD1 (5 bases). Germline V CDR1 and CDR2: LNHDA, SQIVND (reference sequence). This CDR3 spans 15 amino acids. Trimming shortened V by 1 base and J by 3 bases, and 9 bases separated the two germline ends. This CDR3 is CASSIATDPNEKLFF. CDR3 in DNA: TGTGCCAGTAGTATAGCGACAGATCCTAATGAAAAACTGTTTTTT.

The V and J genes are TRBV5-5 and TRBJ1-4, with 9 positions matching TRBD1. Germline-derived CDR1 and CDR2 are SGHKS and YYEKEE (reference sequence). V dropped 4 bases and J dropped 6; count of bases not matched to a gene: 1. CDR3 size: 13 residues. The CDR3 protein is CASSGQGYEKLFF. In DNA form, the CDR3 reads TGTGCCAGCAGCGGACAGGGGTATGAAAAACTGTTTTTT.

The chain has TRBV5-1 and TRBJ1-1; tentatively, D is TRBD1 (6 bases). V was cut by 0 bases and J by 2 bases, with 14 bases left in between. The CDR3 extends over 16 amino acids. Germline V gene lookup returns CDR1 SGHRS and CDR2 YFSETQ. Here the CDR3 reads CASSLGAQGRNTEAFF. DNA of the CDR3: TGCGCCAGCAGCTTGGGGGCCCAGGGGCGCAACACTGAAGCTTTCTTT.

V gene TRBV29-1 combines with J gene TRBJ1-2, with D possibly matching TRBD1 (5 bases). The CDR3 is 12 amino acids. CDR1 is SQVTM, CDR2 ANQGSEA, per germline. V shed 7 bases and J shed 8 bases, with 17 bases lying between them. The CDR3 loop reads CSAYRQMSGYTF. CDR3 in DNA: TGCAGCGCCTACCGACAGATGAGCGGCTACACCTTC.

J is TRBJ1-1 and V is TRBV5-5, with 8 positions matching TRBD1. Germline trimming cut 4 bases from V and 0 bases from J; bases unmatched to any gene: 14. Germline V gives CDR1 SGHKS, CDR2 YYEKEE (reference sequence). This CDR3 has 18 residues. CDR3 DNA sequence: TGTGCCAGCAGCCCACGGGACAGGAGAGGGCCTATGAACACTGAAGCTTTCTTT. Encoded protein: CASSPRDRRGPMNTEAFF.

The chain links TRBV21-1 to TRBJ1-2. TRBV21-1 is designated a pseudogene. This CDR3 spans 13 amino acids. CDR3 in DNA: TGTGCCAGCAGCCACACGGGGGGGCCAGGCTACACCTTC. Its protein product is CASSHTGGPGYTF.

This clone has only a few counts. The chain employs TRBV5-4 and TRBJ1-1; D is undetermined. The CDR3 has 15 amino acids. Per germline, CDR1 SGHNT and CDR2 YYREEE (reference sequence). Trimming took 3 bases from V and 1 from J, leaving 13 bases between them. CDR3 sequence: CASSSTMEANTEAFF. CDR3 nucleotides: TGTGCCAGCAGCTCTACCATGGAGGCGAACACTGAAGCTTTCTTT. Variable domain in full (rest from reference TRBV5-4 and TRBJ1-1): ETGVTQSPTHLIKTRGQQVTLRCSSQSGHNTVSWYQQALGQGPQFIFQYYREEENGRGNFPPRFSGLQFPNYSSELNVNALELDDSALYLCASSSTMEANTEAFFGQGTRLTVV.

The chain has TRBV21-1 and TRBJ2-1; the D segment call TRBD1 is taken from the table without a DNA check. TRBV21-1 is described as a pseudogene. The CDR3 sequence is 19 residues long. The CDR3 protein is CASSTCCRGAPFSYNEQFF. The CDR3 nucleotides read TGTGCCAGCAGCACATGCTGCAGGGGGGCCCCCTTCTCCTACAATGAGCAGTTCTTC.

The chain is built from TRBV7-2 and TRBJ2-2; TRBD1 is a possible D gene (6 bases). Germline values: CDR1 SGHTA, CDR2 FQGNSA. CDR3 length equals 15 residues. The V and J ends lost 5 bases and 2 bases respectively, with 12 bases between them. CDR3 sequence: CASSPRTANTGELFF. CDR3 bases: TGTGCCAGCAGCCCCCGGACAGCTAACACCGGGGAGCTGTTTTTT.

V usage is TRBV4-1 and J usage is TRBJ1-5; TRBD1 matches 7 bases. Germline V lookup: CDR1 MGHRA, CDR2 YSYEKL. V lost 3 bases and J lost 5; bases outside the gene matches: 22. The length of the CDR3 is 20 residues. The DNA for the CDR3 is TGCGCCAGCAGCCAGGAGAGATGGACAGGTTTTTTCTCACAGCATCAGCCCCAGCATTTT. Translated, it gives CASSQERWTGFFSQHQPQHF.

V gene TRBV3-1 (or the pseudogene TRBV3-2) combines with J gene TRBJ2-7; 7 bases match TRBD2. J was trimmed by 7 bases and V by 2 bases; bases with no gene match: 8. CDR3 length: 14 residues. Germline assignment: CDR1 LGHDT and CDR2 YNNKEL (reference sequence). CDR3 bases: TGTGCCAGCAGCCAACCCGGACCAGCGGGGGAGCAGTACTTC. Its translation: CASSQPGPAGEQYF.

The chain is built from TRBV4-1 and TRBJ2-7, with 9 bases that match TRBD1. J gave up 3 bases and V 4 bases, and 4 bases lay outside the gene matches. The CDR3 consists of 14 residues. From germline, CDR1 is MGHRA and CDR2 YSYEKL. DNA of the CDR3: TGCGCCAGCAGCCTAAGGGACAGGGACTACGAGCAGTACTTC. The encoded protein is CASSLRDRDYEQYF.

Only one count was recorded for this clone. The V gene is TRBV18, the J gene TRBJ2-7; tentative D call: TRBD1 (5 bases). The CDR3 is 16 amino acids. Per germline, CDR1 KGHSH and CDR2 LQKENI. The ends were cut back, 6 bases at V and 1 base at J, with 19 bases in the middle. The CDR3 DNA reads TGTGCCAGCTCCCGCGCCCTGGCAGGGAATTCCTACGAGCAGTACTTC. It specifies CASSRALAGNSYEQYF. The entire variable domain, with the rest obtained from reference TRBV18 and TRBJ2-7, is as follows: NAGVMQNPRHLVRRRGQEARLRCSPMKGHSHVYWYRQLPEEGLKFMVYLQKENIIDESGMPKERFSAEFPKEGPSILRIQQVVRGDSAAYFCASSRALAGNSYEQYFGPGTRLTVT.

The rearrangement links TRBV4-2 to TRBJ2-2; perhaps TRBD2 as D (6 bases). The CDR3 is 12 residues long. Germline CDR1 is LGHNA and CDR2 is YNFKEQ. The V end was cut by 6 bases, the J end by 4 bases, with 6 bases between. The CDR3 nucleotides are TGTGCCAGCAGGGGGGGCACCGGGGAGCTGTTTTTT. Amino acids: CASRGGTGELFF.

The table lists this clone with a count of one. The chain joins TRBV30 to TRBJ2-7, with D perhaps TRBD1 (6 bases). The CDR3 runs to 13 residues. V gave up 0 bases and J gave up 4 bases, with 10 bases separating them. Looked up from germline, CDR1 is GTSNPN and CDR2 is SVGIG (reference sequence). CDR3 bases: TGTGCCTGGAGTGTACTAGGGGGATACGAGCAGTACTTC. Translating it yields CAWSVLGGYEQYF.

The genes are TRBV9 and TRBJ2-1; 7 nucleotides line up with TRBD2. Germline V gives CDR1 SGDLS, CDR2 YYNGEE. After removal of 3 bases from V and 7 bases from J, the junction contained 13 bases not matched to a gene. The CDR3 is 16 amino acids. CDR3 bases: TGTGCCAGCAGCGCCGGGGGGACCCAGCTTTCGAATGAGCAGTTCTTC. It encodes CASSAGGTQLSNEQFF.

J is TRBJ1-6 and V is TRBV29-1; D possibly corresponds to TRBD1 (5 bases). CDR3 length: 13 residues. Looked up from germline, CDR1 is SQVTM and CDR2 is ANQGSEA. V gave up 4 bases and J gave up 3 bases, with 7 bases separating them. The CDR3, as DNA: TGCAGCGTTGCGACAGACTATAATTCACCCCTCCACTTT. This translates into CSVATDYNSPLHF.

The genes are TRBV7-2 and TRBJ2-1, with 12 nucleotides matching TRBD2. CDR3 length: 15 residues. Germline trimming cut 5 bases from V and 6 bases from J; bases unmatched to any gene: 5. Germline V lookup: CDR1 SGHTA, CDR2 FQGNSA. CDR3 sequence: CASSVLAGGPNEQFF. The CDR3 region has the DNA TGTGCCAGCAGCGTCCTAGCGGGGGGGCCCAATGAGCAGTTCTTC.

The chain's CDR3 is CASSSHTGDTEAFF. In DNA, the CDR3 is TGTGCCAGCAGTTCGCACACCGGGGACACTGAAGCTTTCTTT. The chain combines TRBV6-2 or TRBV6-3 with TRBJ1-1; D unclear. Germline loops: CDR1 MNHEY, CDR2 SVGEGT. The CDR3 runs 14 residues. The V end lost 4 bases, the J end lost 3 bases, and 12 bases lay between the germline ends.

V is TRBV9 and J is TRBJ2-5, with 7 bases matching TRBD1. This CDR3 has 14 amino acids. Per germline, CDR1 SGDLS and CDR2 YYNGEE. V trimming: 3 bases; J trimming: 5 bases; junction bases outside the gene matches: 7. CDR3: CASSGQGRRETQYF. Written as DNA, the CDR3 is TGTGCCAGCAGCGGACAGGGTCGGAGGGAGACCCAGTACTTC.

As DNA, the CDR3 is TGTGCCAGCAGCTTCACAGGTAGCAATCAGCCCCAGCATTTT. Translating it yields CASSFTGSNQPQHF. The chain carries TRBV7-9 and TRBJ1-5; TRBD1 is a possible D gene (5 bases). This CDR3 is built from 14 residues. Between the trimmed V and J ends, which lost 3 bases and 0 bases, there was a span of 6 bases. Per the germline V gene, CDR1 is SEHNR and CDR2 is FQNEAQ (reference sequence). The full variable domain, with the rest looked up from reference TRBV7-9 and TRBJ1-5, is DTGVSQNPRHKITKRGQNVTFRCDPISEHNRLYWYRQTLGQGPEFLTYFQNEAQLEKSRLLSDRFSAERPKGSFSTLEIQRTEQGDSAMYLCASSFTGSNQPQHFGDGTRLSIL.

The chain employs TRBV18 and TRBJ1-6; D might be TRBD1 (5 bases). Germline CDR1 and CDR2: KGHSH and LQKENI. The CDR3 contains 14 residues. V lost 3 bases, J lost 8 bases, and 11 bases lay in between. The CDR3 sequence: CASSPAGSDSPLHF. The CDR3 nucleotides are TGTGCCAGCTCACCGGCAGGGTCTGATTCACCCCTCCACTTT.

Concerning this clone itself: Within the sample, other DNA sequences also encode this same CDR3. This chain links TRBV5-4 with TRBJ1-2; 8 nucleotides align to TRBD1. The CDR3 is 14 residues long. Germline V gene lookup returns CDR1 SGHNT and CDR2 YYREEE (reference sequence). Germline trimming cut 2 bases from V and 2 bases from J; bases unmatched to any gene: 2. CDR3 loop: CASSLQGVNYGYTF. CDR3 DNA sequence: TGTGCCAGCAGCTTACAGGGGGTGAACTATGGCTACACCTTC.

This rearrangement joins TRBV30 to TRBJ2-7, with D possibly being TRBD1 (5 bases). CDR3 size: 13 residues. V lost 0 bases and J 6 bases, leaving 12 bases between the germline ends. The germline CDR1 and CDR2 sequences are GTSNPN and SVGIG (reference sequence). CDR3 amino acids: CAWSVTGPGEQYF. The CDR3 DNA follows: TGTGCCTGGAGTGTAACAGGTCCAGGCGAGCAGTACTTC.